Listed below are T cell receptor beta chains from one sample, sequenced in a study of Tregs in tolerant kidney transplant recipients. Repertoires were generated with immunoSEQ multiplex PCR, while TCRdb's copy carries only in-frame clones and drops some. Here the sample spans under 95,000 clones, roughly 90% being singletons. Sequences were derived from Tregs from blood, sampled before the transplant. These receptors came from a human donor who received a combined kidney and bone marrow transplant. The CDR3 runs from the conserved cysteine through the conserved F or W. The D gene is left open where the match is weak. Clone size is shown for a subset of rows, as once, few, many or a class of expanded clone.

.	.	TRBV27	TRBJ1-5	TGTGCCAGCAGTTCTATTGGACAGATCAATCAGCCCCAGCATTTT	CASSSIGQINQPQHF
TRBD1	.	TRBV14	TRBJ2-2	TGTGCCAGCAGCCCCTCACGTCCCGGGACAGGCCGGGAGCTGTTTTTT	CASSPSRPGTGRELFF
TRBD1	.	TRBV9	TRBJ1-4	TGTGCCAGCAGCGTTGGAGGACAGGGTGAAAAACTGTTTTTT	CASSVGGQGEKLFF
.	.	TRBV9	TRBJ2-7	TGTGCCAGCAGCGTAGGTACGGGCGGAACCTACGAGCAGTACTTC	CASSVGTGGTYEQYF
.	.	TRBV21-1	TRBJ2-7	TGTGCCAGCAGCAACCGGGAGTCGACTAGCGGGAGGGCCTGTTATTACGAGCAGTACTTC	CASSNRESTSGRACYYEQYF
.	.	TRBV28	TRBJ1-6	TGTGCCAGCAGTTTAGCCTCGGCAAAAACTAATTCACCCCTCCACTTT	CASSLASAKTNSPLHF
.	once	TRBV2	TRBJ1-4	TGTGCCAGCAGCGTGGACGCTCCCACGGGGGAAAAACTGTTTTTT	CASSVDAPTGEKLFF
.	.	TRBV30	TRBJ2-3	TGTGCCTGGACAGGGGTTTTTGGGGATACGCAGTATTTT	CAWTGVFGDTQYF
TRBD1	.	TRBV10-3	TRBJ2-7	TGTGCCATCAGTGACGCGACAGGGGGCGTCGAGCAGTACTTC	CAISDATGGVEQYF
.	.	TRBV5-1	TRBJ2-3	TGCGCCAGCAGCAGACAGGACAGCACAGATACGCAGTATTTT	CASSRQDSTDTQYF
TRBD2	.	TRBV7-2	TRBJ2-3	TGTGCCAGCAGCTTTGGACTAGCGGGAGGCCTTAGCACAGATACGCAGTATTTT	CASSFGLAGGLSTDTQYF
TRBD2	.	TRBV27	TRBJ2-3	TGTGCCAGCAACCGCGGGAGAGTGACAGATACGCAGTATTTT	CASNRGRVTDTQYF
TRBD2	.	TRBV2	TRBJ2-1	TGTGCCAGCAGTGTCAAACTAGCGGCGCAGTTCTTC	CASSVKLAAQFF
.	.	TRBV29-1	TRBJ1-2	TGCAGCGTTGACTTCAGTCAGGTGGGCTATGGCTACACCTTC	CSVDFSQVGYGYTF
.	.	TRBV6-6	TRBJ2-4	TGTGCCAGCAGAGACAGGTTGGACATTCAGTACTTC	CASRDRLDIQYF
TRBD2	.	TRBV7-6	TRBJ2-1	TGTGCCAGCAGCTCGACCCTAGCGGGAGTCTACAATGAGCAGTTCTTC	CASSSTLAGVYNEQFF
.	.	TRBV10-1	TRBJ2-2	TGCGCCAGCAGTGAACAAGGTCGCGGGGAGCTGTTTTTT	CASSEQGRGELFF
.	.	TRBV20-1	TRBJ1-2	TGCAGTGCTAGAGCACAGCTTTACACCTTC	CSARAQLYTF
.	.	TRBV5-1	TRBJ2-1	TGCGCCAGCAGCTTGGAGGGGCGCGTCTCCGATGAGCAGTTCTTC	CASSLEGRVSDEQFF
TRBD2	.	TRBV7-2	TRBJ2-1	TGTGCCAGCGGCCTAGCGGGGGGATATAAATACAATGAGCAGTTCTTC	CASGLAGGYKYNEQFF
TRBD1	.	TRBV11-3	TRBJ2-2	TGTGCCAGCAGCTTATTGGGACAGGGGAGGATCGGGGAGCTGTTTTTT	CASSLLGQGRIGELFF
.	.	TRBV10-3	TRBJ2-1	TGTGCCATCAGTGAGTCCCGCGGCAGGGCCTACTCCTACAATGAGCAGTTCTTC	CAISESRGRAYSYNEQFF
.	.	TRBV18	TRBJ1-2	TGTGCCAGCTCACCGGAGGCGACTTCGGGCAGTGGCTACACCTTC	CASSPEATSGSGYTF
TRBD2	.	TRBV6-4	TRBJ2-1	TGTGCCAGCAGTGTAACTAGCGGGATAGATGAGCAGTTCTTC	CASSVTSGIDEQFF
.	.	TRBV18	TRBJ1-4	TGTGCCAGCTCACCAGGGGGCACTAATGAAAAACTGTTTTTT	CASSPGGTNEKLFF
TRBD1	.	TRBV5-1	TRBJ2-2	TGCGCCAGCAGCTTGGATCTAAAGGGGGCAAAGGGCACCGGGGAGCTGTTTTTT	CASSLDLKGAKGTGELFF
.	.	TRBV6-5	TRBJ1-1	TGTGCCAGCAGTTACCCACAGCGCCGCGAAGCTTTCTTT	CASSYPQRREAFF
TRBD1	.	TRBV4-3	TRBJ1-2	TGCGCCAGCAGCACTCAGACAGGGTTGGGTGGCTACACCTTC	CASSTQTGLGGYTF
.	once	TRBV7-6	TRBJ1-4	TGTGCCAGCAGCTTAGTGTCCGGGGCAACTAATGAAAAACTGTTTTTT	CASSLVSGATNEKLFF
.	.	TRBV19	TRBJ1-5	TGTGCCAGTACCCCACAGATAAGCAATCAGCCCCAGCATTTT	CASTPQISNQPQHF
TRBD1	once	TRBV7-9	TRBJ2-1	TGTGCCAGCAGCTTAGCAGGGACAGGGGGCAATGAGCAGTTCTTC	CASSLAGTGGNEQFF
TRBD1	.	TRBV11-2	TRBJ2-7	TGTGCCAGCAGCCGAGTGACAGGGGTTACCTACGAGCAGTACTTC	CASSRVTGVTYEQYF
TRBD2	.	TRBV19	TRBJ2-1	TGTGCCAGTAGTATAGGGACTAGCGGGAGGGGCCCCTACAATGAGCAGTTCTTC	CASSIGTSGRGPYNEQFF
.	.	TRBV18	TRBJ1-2	TGTGCCAGCTCACTTCCCGGGACACAAGGCTACGCCTTC	CASSLPGTQGYAF
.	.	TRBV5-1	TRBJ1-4	TGCGCCAGCAGCTTGGCCGGTGGGGTGGGGAATGAAAAACTGTTTTTT	CASSLAGGVGNEKLFF
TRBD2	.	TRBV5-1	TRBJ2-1	TGCGCCAGCAGGATGGAGGCTAGCGGGAACAATGAGCAGTTCTTC	CASRMEASGNNEQFF
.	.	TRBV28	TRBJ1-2	TGTGCCAGCAGTTCCGGGAGGGGGGGCTACACCTTC	CASSSGRGGYTF
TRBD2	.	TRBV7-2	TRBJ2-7	TGTGCCAGCAGCTTCCAGCGGGAGTTCGGAGAGCAGTACTTC	CASSFQREFGEQYF
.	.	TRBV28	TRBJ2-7	TGTGCCAGCAGGGTAGCACAGGGCCTCCCCTACGAGCAGTACTTC	CASRVAQGLPYEQYF
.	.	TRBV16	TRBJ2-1	TGTGCCAGCACCGCCAGAGGAAATGAGCAGTTCTTC	CASTARGNEQFF
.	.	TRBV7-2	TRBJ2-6	TGTGCCAGCCGGCGAAGGGACTGGGGATCATCTGGGGCCAACGTCCTGACTTTC	CASRRRDWGSSGANVLTF
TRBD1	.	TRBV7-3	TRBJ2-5	TGTGCCAGCAGCCTCCGGACAGGGGTTAGGGAGACCCAGTACTTC	CASSLRTGVRETQYF
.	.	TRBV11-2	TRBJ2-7	TGTGCCAGCAGCTTAGGAGGGGGAGGGGGTTACGAGCAGTACTTC	CASSLGGGGGYEQYF
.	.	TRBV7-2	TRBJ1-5	TGTGCCAGCAGCTGGGGAGGGGGTGCTCAGCCCCAGCATTTT	CASSWGGGAQPQHF
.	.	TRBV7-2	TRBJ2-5	TGTGCCAGCAGCTTGGGTAGAGGGACCCAGTACTTC	CASSLGRGTQYF
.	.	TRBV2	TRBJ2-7	TGTGCCAGCAGTGAAGAAGGGGCTCCTGGCGGCACCTACGAGCAGTACTTC	CASSEEGAPGGTYEQYF
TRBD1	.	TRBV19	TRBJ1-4	TGTGCCAGTAACTGGGGACAGAAAAATGAAAAACTGTTTTTT	CASNWGQKNEKLFF
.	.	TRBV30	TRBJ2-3	TGTGCCTGGGGGGGGCTGTTTAGCACAGATACGCAGTATTTT	CAWGGLFSTDTQYF
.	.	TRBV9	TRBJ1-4	TGTGCCAGCAGCGTAGGGGTGGGGCCCAATGAAAAACTGTTTTTT	CASSVGVGPNEKLFF
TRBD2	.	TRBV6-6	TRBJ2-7	TGTGCCAGCAGTTACGAAGGCGGGAGGGGAGGAAGAGAGCAGTACTTC	CASSYEGGRGGREQYF
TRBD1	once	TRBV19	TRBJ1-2	TGTGCCAGTAGCCTCCAAACCGGGACAGTATATGGCTACACCTTC	CASSLQTGTVYGYTF
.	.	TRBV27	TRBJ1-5	TGTGCCAGCAGTTACGGGCTGGGGGGTCAGCCCCAGCATTTT	CASSYGLGGQPQHF
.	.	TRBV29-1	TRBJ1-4	TGCAGCGCCTCAAGCGCAGGGTCTAATGAAAAACTGTTTTTT	CSASSAGSNEKLFF
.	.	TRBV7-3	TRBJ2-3	TGTGCCAGCAGCTTACAAGCGGGCACAGATACGCAGTATTTT	CASSLQAGTDTQYF
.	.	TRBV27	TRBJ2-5	TGTGCCAGCAGTTTAGAGGGAGGTGAGACCCAGTACTTC	CASSLEGGETQYF
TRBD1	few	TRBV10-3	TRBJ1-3	TGTGCCATAGAAGCTAGACAGGGGAGAAACACCATATATTTT	CAIEARQGRNTIYF